These T cell receptor beta chains were read from a single sample in a study of cytomegalovirus exposure and HLA in healthy donors. Using immunoSEQ multiplex PCR, the repertoire was profiled, and TCRdb retains in-frame clones only, with some absent. Among 150,000 to 200,000 clones, 65% to 70% were seen once, and the ten largest hold around 4%. The specimen sequenced was PBMCs. Source of these receptors: a woman between 18 and 30 years old in good health and CMV-seropositive. Both conserved end residues are part of each CDR3. Fields, in order: CDR3 DNA, CDR3 protein, D gene, V gene, clone size, J gene, CDR3 length. D genes are given only for firm matches. Expanded clones get a size class; other rows say once, few or many, or leave the size out.

TGCAGCGTCCTTAGCTCCCATAGCTACACCTTC	CSVLSSHSYTF	NA	TRBV29-1	NA	TRBJ1-2	11
TGTGCCAGCAGCTCGCCGGGACTAGCGGGGGGGCATACCGGGGAGCTGTTTTTT	CASSSPGLAGGHTGELFF	TRBD2	TRBV7-9	NA	TRBJ2-2	18
TGTGCCACCAGCGGGCAGGGGGCTTTGGACACCGGGGAGCTGTTTTTT	CATSGQGALDTGELFF	TRBD1	TRBV15	once	TRBJ2-2	16
TGTGCCAGCAGTTACGGACAGGGGGGCAATCAGCCCCAGCATTTT	CASSYGQGGNQPQHF	TRBD1	TRBV28	once	TRBJ1-5	15
TGTGCCAGCAGCCTATCGTGGACAGGGGGCGACGAGCAGTACTTC	CASSLSWTGGDEQYF	TRBD1	TRBV7-6	NA	TRBJ2-7	15
TGTGCCAGCAGCGTCGACAGGACGAACACTGAAGCTTTCTTT	CASSVDRTNTEAFF	NA	TRBV9	NA	TRBJ1-1	14
TGCGCCAGCAGCCAAGGGGCAGGGAGGAATCAGCCCCAGCATTTT	CASSQGAGRNQPQHF	NA	TRBV4-3	few	TRBJ1-5	15
TGTGCCAGCAGCCCAGGGTCTTGGGGGGGGCAGAACTATGGCTACACCTTC	CASSPGSWGGQNYGYTF	NA	TRBV11-2	NA	TRBJ1-2	17
TGTGCCAGCAGCTTACGACAGGGGAAGGCCAAAAACATTCAGTACTTC	CASSLRQGKAKNIQYF	TRBD1	TRBV7-9	few	TRBJ2-4	16
TGTGCCAGCAGTCGACGGGACATCGCCTACGAGCAGTACTTC	CASSRRDIAYEQYF	NA	TRBV6-5	NA	TRBJ2-7	14
TGTGCCAGCAGCAAAGCGGACTCATTCTCTGGGGCCAACGTCCTGACTTTC	CASSKADSFSGANVLTF	NA	TRBV7-9	NA	TRBJ2-6	17
TGTGCCAGCAGACTAGCGGGAGGGGTGAGCACAGATACGCAGTATTTT	CASRLAGGVSTDTQYF	TRBD2	TRBV2	NA	TRBJ2-3	16
TGTGCCAGTAGCTTAGGGACAGGAGGAGAAAAACTGTTTTTT	CASSLGTGGEKLFF	TRBD1	TRBV7-6	few	TRBJ1-4	14
TGTGCCAGCGCATTGAGGGCTTCGCCCCTCCACTTT	CASALRASPLHF	NA	TRBV27	NA	TRBJ1-6	12
TGTGCCAGCAGCCTGGGACAGGGCACTGAAGCTTTCTTT	CASSLGQGTEAFF	TRBD1	TRBV11-3	few	TRBJ1-1	13
TGTGCCATCAGTGCCCGGACAGGGACTGGGGACATTCAGTACTTC	CAISARTGTGDIQYF	TRBD1	TRBV10-3	NA	TRBJ2-4	15
TGTGCCAGCAGCTTGCCGGGACAGGGGGAGACCCAGTACTTC	CASSLPGQGETQYF	TRBD1	TRBV7-9	few	TRBJ2-5	14
TGTGCCAGCAGTTTTAGCGGGGTACTCGCGGAGCAGTTCTTC	CASSFSGVLAEQFF	TRBD2	TRBV27	few	TRBJ2-1	14
TGTGCCAGCAGCTTAGGGGACAGTAATCAGCCCCAGCATTTT	CASSLGDSNQPQHF	TRBD1	TRBV7-2	NA	TRBJ1-5	14
TGTGCCAGCAGCGCCTACTCTGCTCGGTACGAGCAGTACTTC	CASSAYSARYEQYF	NA	TRBV7-2	NA	TRBJ2-7	14
TGTGCCTGGGGACTAGGACAAACCACAGATACGCAGTATTTT	CAWGLGQTTDTQYF	TRBD2	TRBV30	NA	TRBJ2-3	14
TGCAGCGTTTGGGCCGGGACTAGCGGCACAGATACGCAGTATTTT	CSVWAGTSGTDTQYF	TRBD2	TRBV29-1	NA	TRBJ2-3	15
TGTGCCAGTAGTGTAGCGGGAGTTCCTTGGGCGCAGTATTTT	CASSVAGVPWAQYF	TRBD2	TRBV19	NA	TRBJ2-3	14
TGCGCCAGCAGCTTCTACCAGAACACTGAAGCTTTCTTT	CASSFYQNTEAFF	NA	TRBV5-1	few	TRBJ1-1	13
TGTGCCACCCGGACAGGGGGCTGGGAAAATCAGCCCCAGCATTTT	CATRTGGWENQPQHF	TRBD1	TRBV10-3	NA	TRBJ1-5	15
TGTGCCAGCAGCTCGGGTGGAGGGAAAACTTTGGGCTACACCTTC	CASSSGGGKTLGYTF	NA	TRBV5-4	NA	TRBJ1-2	15
TGTGCCAGCAGCCGATTATTGGCCAGCTCCTACGAGCAGTACTTC	CASSRLLASSYEQYF	NA	TRBV5-5	once	TRBJ2-7	15
TGCGCCAGCAGCCTGAAGACTATCCTTTCTTACAATGAGCAGTTCTTC	CASSLKTILSYNEQFF	NA	TRBV5-1	NA	TRBJ2-1	16
TGTGCCCTCTCCTCTGCGGATACGCAGTATTTT	CALSSADTQYF	NA	TRBV30	NA	TRBJ2-3	11